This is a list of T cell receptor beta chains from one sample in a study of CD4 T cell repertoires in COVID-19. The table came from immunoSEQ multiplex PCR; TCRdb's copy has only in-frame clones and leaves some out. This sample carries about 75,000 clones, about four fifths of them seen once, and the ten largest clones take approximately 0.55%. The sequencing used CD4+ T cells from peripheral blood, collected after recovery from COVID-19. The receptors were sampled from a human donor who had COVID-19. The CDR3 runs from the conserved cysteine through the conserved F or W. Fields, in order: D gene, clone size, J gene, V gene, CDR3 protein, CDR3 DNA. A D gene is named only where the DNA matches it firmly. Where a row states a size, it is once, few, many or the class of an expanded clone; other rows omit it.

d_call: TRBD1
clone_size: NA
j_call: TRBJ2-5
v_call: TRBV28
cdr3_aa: CASGTPGQGKETQYF
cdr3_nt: TGTGCCAGCGGTACACCGGGACAGGGTAAAGAGACCCAGTACTTC

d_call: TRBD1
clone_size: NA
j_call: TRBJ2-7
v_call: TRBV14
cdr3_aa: CASSQGTGQGVSSFF
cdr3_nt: TGTGCCAGCAGCCAAGGTACGGGACAGGGGGTAAGCAGCTTCTTC

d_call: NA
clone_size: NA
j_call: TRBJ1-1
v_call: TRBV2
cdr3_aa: CASSEHVNTEAFF
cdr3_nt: TGTGCCAGCAGTGAACACGTGAACACTGAAGCTTTCTTT

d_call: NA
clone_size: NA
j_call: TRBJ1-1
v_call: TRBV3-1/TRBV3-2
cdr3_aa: CASSDTTVNTEAFF
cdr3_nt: TGTGCCAGCAGCGACACTACAGTGAACACTGAAGCTTTCTTT

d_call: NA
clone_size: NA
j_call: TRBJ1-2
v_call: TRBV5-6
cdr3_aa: CASSLGFRGYTF
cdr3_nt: TGTGCCAGCAGCTTGGGATTTCGCGGCTACACCTTC

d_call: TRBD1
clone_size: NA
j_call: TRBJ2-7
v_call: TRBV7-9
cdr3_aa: CASSSRDRGGWEQYF
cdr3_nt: TGTGCCAGCAGCTCCCGGGACAGGGGAGGGTGGGAGCAGTACTTC

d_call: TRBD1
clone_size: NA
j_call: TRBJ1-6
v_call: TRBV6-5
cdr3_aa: CASSSDRTNSPLHF
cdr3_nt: TGTGCCAGCAGTTCGGACAGGACGAATTCACCCCTCCACTTT

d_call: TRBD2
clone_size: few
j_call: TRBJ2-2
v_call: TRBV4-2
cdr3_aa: CASRNLAGGGTGELFF
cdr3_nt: TGTGCCAGCAGAAACTTAGCGGGAGGGGGAACCGGGGAGCTGTTTTTT

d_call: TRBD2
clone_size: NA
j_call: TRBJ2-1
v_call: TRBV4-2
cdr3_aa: CASSPFSGAYNEQFF
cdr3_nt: TGTGCCAGCAGCCCATTCAGCGGGGCCTACAATGAGCAGTTCTTC

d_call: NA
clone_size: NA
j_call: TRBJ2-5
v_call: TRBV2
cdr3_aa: CASSPLGETQYF
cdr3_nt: TGTGCCAGCAGTCCCTTGGGGGAGACCCAGTACTTC

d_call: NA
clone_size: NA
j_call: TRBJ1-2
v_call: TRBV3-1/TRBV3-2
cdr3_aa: CASSQDSTAGFYGYTF
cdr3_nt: TGTGCCAGCAGCCAAGATTCAACGGCGGGGTTCTATGGCTACACCTTC

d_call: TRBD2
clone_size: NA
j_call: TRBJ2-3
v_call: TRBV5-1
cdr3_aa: CASSSSTSGIYSSTDTQYF
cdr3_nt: TGCGCCAGCAGCTCAAGCACTAGCGGGATATACTCTAGCACAGATACGCAGTATTTT

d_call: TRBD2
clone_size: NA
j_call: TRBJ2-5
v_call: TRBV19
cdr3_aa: CASSTGVAGETQYF
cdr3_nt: TGTGCCAGTAGCACGGGAGTAGCGGGAGAGACCCAGTACTTC

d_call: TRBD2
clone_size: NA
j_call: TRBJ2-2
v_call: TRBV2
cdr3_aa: CASRGLGTGELFF
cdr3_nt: TGTGCCAGCAGGGGACTAGGCACCGGGGAGCTGTTTTTT

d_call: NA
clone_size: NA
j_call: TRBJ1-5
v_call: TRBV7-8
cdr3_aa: CASSLDGSGSQPQHF
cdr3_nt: TGTGCCAGCAGCTTAGATGGGTCAGGGAGCCAGCCCCAGCATTTT

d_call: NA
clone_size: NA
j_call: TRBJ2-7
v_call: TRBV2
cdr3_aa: CASSEVGYEQYF
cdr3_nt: TGTGCCAGCAGTGAAGTTGGCTACGAGCAGTACTTC

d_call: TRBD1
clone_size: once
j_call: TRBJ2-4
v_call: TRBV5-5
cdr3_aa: CASSPGQGRDIQYF
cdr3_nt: TGTGCCAGCAGCCCAGGACAGGGAAGAGACATTCAGTACTTC